This T cell receptor beta chain was captured in a study of T-cell memory formation after mild COVID-19. The germline CDR1 and CDR2 sequences are SQVTM and ANQGSEA. Trimming removed 3 bases from V and 2 bases from J, with 7 bases in between. The CDR3 totals 12 residues. MiXCR, run by TCRdb on the 5' RACE reads, gives a single entry per CDR3 protein. This repertoire shows 280,000 or so distinct CDR3 sequences, over 7% found once; its top ten account for about 20%. This clonotype was detected a few times. The rearrangement links TRBV29-1 to TRBJ1-1; D uncertain. The specimen was PBMCs or a T cell subset sorted from them (not recorded which). This sequence was found in a man aged 18-30 years who had mild COVID-19 (a few samples of this study predate the infection). Cell type and time point are not known. The DNA for the CDR3 is TGCAGCGTTGACCCGGACAACACTGAAGCTTTCTTT. It specifies CSVDPDNTEAFF.